The 14 T cell receptor beta chains presented below share a single source sample, sequenced in a study of shared clonotypes between healthy human individuals. Libraries were prepared by immunoSEQ multiplex PCR; TCRdb keeps only in-frame clonotypes and omits some of them. Here the sample spans approximately 2,000,000 clones, less than 95% being singletons. The sample comprised naive CD4+ T cells from PBMCs. The subset denotes: CD45RA+ positively selected. These receptors were collected from a man aged 18 to 29 in good health. Some clones in this sample may be carry-over from other donors' samples.

This sequence joins TRBV11-2 and TRBJ1-1; TRBD1 is a possible D gene (5 bases). The CDR3 loop spans 16 amino acids. The germline V and J ends were trimmed by 1 base and 6 bases, with 18 bases remaining between them. The V gene's germline CDR1 is SGHAT and CDR2 FQNNGV. CDR3 DNA sequence: TGTGCCAGCAGCTTAGGAGTTAGGCAGGGAGCGGCTGAAGCTTTCTTT. This codes for CASSLGVRQGAAEAFF.

This sequence joins TRBV11-2 and TRBJ2-1, with a tentative D call TRBD2 (6 bases). V lost 2 bases, J lost 0 bases, and 8 bases lay in between. CDR3 length: 15 residues. From germline, CDR1 is SGHAT and CDR2 FQNNGV. Written as DNA, the CDR3 is TGTGCCAGCAGCTTATGGCGGGGCTCCTACAATGAGCAGTTCTTC. It encodes CASSLWRGSYNEQFF.

The chain has TRBV5-4 and TRBJ2-7, with TRBD2 identical over 7 bases. Trimming cost V 3 bases and J 4 bases; bases outside gene matches: 13. CDR3 length equals 16 residues. Germline CDR1 and CDR2: SGHNT and YYREEE (reference sequence). For the CDR3, the DNA is TGTGCCAGCAGCTCACGGGGGAGGGGCGTGGGGTACGAGCAGTACTTC. Encoded protein: CASSSRGRGVGYEQYF.

This chain links TRBV27 with TRBJ1-5; the match to TRBD1 covers 7 bases. Germline V CDR1 and CDR2: MNHEY, SMNVEV (reference sequence). The ends lost 6 bases at V and 1 base at J; junction bases unmatched: 9. The CDR3 runs 16 residues. CDR3 bases: TGTGCCAGCAGACCGACAGGGAGGTTGAGCAATCAGCCCCAGCATTTT. It translates to CASRPTGRLSNQPQHF.

This clone was observed a handful of times. The chain joins TRBV5-1 to TRBJ1-3; 7 bases agree with TRBD1. Looked up from germline, CDR1 is SGHRS and CDR2 is YFSETQ. The trim removed 5 bases at V and 14 bases at J, leaving 16 bases unmatched. The CDR3 has 14 amino acids. The CDR3 DNA follows: TGCGCCAGCAGTCACGGAGGGGGCGAGGGGACCGTATATTTT. This sequence encodes CASSHGGGEGTVYF.

V gene TRBV28 combines with J gene TRBJ2-7, with D possibly matching TRBD2 (5 bases). Germline values: CDR1 MDHEN, CDR2 SYDVKM. The CDR3 length is 15 residues. With 7 bases removed from V and 2 bases from J, the gap between germline ends came to 18 bases. CDR3 in DNA: TGTGCCAGCACCGTGGGCACTAGTGGGGCCTACGAGCAGTACTTC. This encodes CASTVGTSGAYEQYF. The variable domain in full, with the rest retrieved from reference TRBV28 and TRBJ2-7, is DVKVTQSSRYLVKRTGEKVFLECVQDMDHENMFWYRQDPGLGLRLIYFSYDVKMKEKGDIPEGYSVSREKKERFSLILESASTNQTSMYLCASTVGTSGAYEQYFGPGTRLTVT.

The chain has TRBV10-3 and TRBJ1-5; D gene unclear. V lost 6 bases to trimming and J lost 1 base, with 13 bases between them. The length of the CDR3 is 15 residues. Germline assignment: CDR1 ENHRY and CDR2 SYGVKD. The CDR3: CAISVDGGSNQPQHF. Written as DNA, the CDR3 is TGTGCCATCAGCGTCGACGGTGGGAGCAATCAGCCCCAGCATTTT.

This clone has only a few counts. The V gene is TRBV5-1, the J gene TRBJ1-2; no clear D gene. Germline V gene lookup returns CDR1 SGHRS and CDR2 YFSETQ. The CDR3 consists of 12 residues. The V gene lost 5 bases and the J gene lost 6 bases, with 11 bases spanning the gap. The DNA of the CDR3 is TGCGCCAGCAGTAGTAGGCCTGATGGCTACACCTTC. This encodes CASSSRPDGYTF.

The chain carries TRBV7-3 and TRBJ1-1, with D maybe TRBD1 (6 bases). The CDR3 totals 15 residues. Germline values: CDR1 SGHTA, CDR2 FQGTGA. V dropped 3 bases and J dropped 2 bases, with 13 bases sitting between them. The CDR3 DNA reads TGTGCCAGCAGCTTCGGTGGACAGACCAACACTGAAGCTTTCTTT. This gives the protein CASSFGGQTNTEAFF.

The rearrangement uses TRBV19 and TRBJ1-2, with TRBD1 matching over 10 bases. V lost 4 bases to trimming and J lost 4 bases; unmatched junction nucleotides: 6. The CDR3 runs to 15 residues. The germline V gene has CDR1 LNHDA and CDR2 SQIVND (reference sequence). This CDR3 is CASSKRGQGIYGYTF. The DNA for the CDR3 is TGTGCCAGTAGTAAACGGGGACAGGGGATCTATGGCTACACCTTC.

V is TRBV28 and J is TRBJ2-7, with 7 bases aligning to TRBD2. V trimming: 4 bases; J trimming: 6 bases; junction bases outside the gene matches: 9. Germline V gene lookup returns CDR1 MDHEN and CDR2 SYDVKM. The CDR3 runs to 14 residues. CDR3 region: CASSSSSGWSEQYF. The DNA of the CDR3 is TGTGCCAGCAGTTCGTCTAGCGGTTGGAGCGAGCAGTACTTC.

The V call is TRBV15, the J call TRBJ1-4; D not certain. The CDR3 totals 14 residues. The germline V gene encodes CDR1 LNHNV and CDR2 YYDKDF (reference sequence). The ends were cut back, 1 base at V and 4 bases at J, with 7 bases in the middle. Here the CDR3 DNA reads TGTGCCACCAGCAGAGGGCCGATTAATGAAAAACTGTTTTTT. This sequence encodes CATSRGPINEKLFF.

The CDR3 DNA reads TGTGCCAGCAGCCGCCAAGTACGGAGCAATCAGCCCCAGCATTTT. It encodes CASSRQVRSNQPQHF. The chain carries TRBV5-8 and TRBJ1-5, with D unclear. From germline, CDR1 is SGHTS and CDR2 YDEGEE. The CDR3 has 15 amino acids. The V end lost 4 bases, the J end lost 1 base, and 12 bases lay between the germline ends. The full variable domain, rest sourced from reference TRBV5-8 and TRBJ1-5, is EAGVTQSPTHLIKTRGQQATLRCSPISGHTSVYWYQQALGLGLQFLLWYDEGEERNRGNFPPRFSGRQFPNYSSELNVNALELEDSALYLCASSRQVRSNQPQHFGDGTRLSIL.

V and J are TRBV6-5 and TRBJ1-5; weak D call: TRBD1 (5 bases). The CDR3 length is 14 residues. V was pared by 7 bases and J by 3 bases, with 13 bases between. CDR1 is MNHEY, CDR2 SVGAGI, per germline. CDR3 amino acids: CASKAGTTNQPQHF. The CDR3 DNA is TGTGCCAGCAAAGCCGGGACTACCAATCAGCCCCAGCATTTT.